This T cell receptor (beta chain) was recorded in a study of blood T cell repertoires in COVID-19. For the study at large: T cells, B-cell-depleted T cells, or PBMCs provided the cDNA or gDNA that served as material.

Sequencing used immunoSEQ multiplex PCR; TCRdb keeps in-frame clones, though not all of them. Altogether 140,000 to 150,000 clones are present, approximately 90% being singletons, with the ten largest covering less than 3%. This clone showed up just once. Germline CDR1 MDHEN, CDR2 SYDVKM. Trimming took 2 bases from V and 9 from J, leaving 8 bases between them. The CDR3 sequence is 12 residues long. The TCR originated in a man between 60 and 75 years old with active or convalescent COVID-19. V usage is TRBV28 and J usage is TRBJ2-1; D is ambiguous. Sequenced material: peripheral blood. The CDR3 region has the DNA TGTGCCAGCAGTTTAAGCTTGGTTGAGCAGTTCTTC. Translated, it gives CASSLSLVEQFF.